Following are 32 T cell receptor beta chains from one sample sequenced in a study of graft-versus-host responses after intestinal transplantation. Data came from immunoSEQ multiplex PCR; TCRdb stores just in-frame clones and leaves some out. This table has over 75,000 clones, around 86% appearing once. What these receptors recognize is not known. This sample comprised unstimulated CD8+ T cells sorted from spleen or lymph node cells, obtained before transplant. These TCRs come from a human donor who was the organ donor for an intestinal transplant.

The chain carries TRBV6-4 and TRBJ2-5; TRBD2 matches 10 bases. V lost 7 bases and J lost 3; bases outside the gene matches: 8. The germline gives CDR1 MRHNA, CDR2 SNTAGT. The CDR3 is made up of 15 amino acids. This chain's CDR3 is CASTHPGLAEETQYF. The CDR3 coding sequence is TGTGCCAGCACTCACCCCGGACTAGCGGAAGAGACCCAGTACTTC.

This chain joins TRBV30 and TRBJ2-5; 7 bases match TRBD2. This CDR3 spans 12 amino acids. V was pared by 1 base and J by 10 bases, with 6 bases of the junction left unmatched. CDR1 GTSNPN and CDR2 SVGIG come from the germline V gene (reference sequence). This chain's CDR3 is CAWSGAREVQYF. The DNA of the CDR3 is TGTGCCTGGAGTGGCGCCCGGGAGGTCCAGTACTTC. Together with reference TRBV30 and TRBJ2-5, the CDR3 gives the full variable domain: SQTIHQWPATLVQPVGSPLSLECTVEGTSNPNLYWYRQAAGRGLQLLFYSVGIGQISSEVPQNLSASRPQDRQFILSSKKLLLSDSGFYLCAWSGAREVQYFGPGTRLLVL.

This rearrangement joins TRBV10-3 to TRBJ2-7; maybe TRBD2 (6 bases). Germline-derived CDR1 and CDR2 are ENHRY and SYGVKD. V was trimmed by 2 bases and J by 4 bases, leaving 9 bases between them. The CDR3 runs 13 residues. The CDR3 sequence: CAISEGGLYEQYF. The CDR3 DNA is TGTGCCATCAGTGAGGGGGGACTGTACGAGCAGTACTTC.

CDR3 nucleotide sequence: TGTGCCAGCAGCTTAGGAAGGACGACGCCCCCCTACGAGCAGTACTTC. Translated: CASSLGRTTPPYEQYF. The chain links TRBV7-9 to TRBJ2-5; D is undetermined. The end of the DNA fits TRBJ2-7 better, so the J call may be wrong. From germline, CDR1 is SEHNR and CDR2 FQNEAQ (reference sequence). The CDR3 contains 16 residues.

CDR3 amino acids: CASRLAGGSSYNEQFF. CDR3 nucleotide sequence: TGTGCCAGCAGACTAGCGGGGGGGAGCTCCTACAATGAGCAGTTCTTC. This chain links TRBV27 with TRBJ2-1; TRBD2 matches 13 bases. Trimming at V came to 6 bases and at J to 0 bases, leaving 2 bases not matched to a gene. Germline CDR1 and CDR2: MNHEY and SMNVEV (reference sequence). The CDR3 length is 16 residues.

This clone was found a few times. J is TRBJ1-6 and V is TRBV10-1; D is uncertain. The germline gives CDR1 WNHNN, CDR2 SYGVQD (reference sequence). Deletions cut 8 bases from V and 13 bases from J, with 12 bases between. The CDR3 contains 11 residues. The CDR3 here is CASLPVFPLHF. In DNA, the CDR3 is TGCGCCAGCTTGCCTGTTTTCCCCCTCCACTTT.

The CDR3 bases are TGTGCCAGCAGCGTAGGGGTGGCAGGGGATATCAGTGAGCAGTTCTTC. It codes for CASSVGVAGDISEQFF. This chain joins TRBV9 and TRBJ2-1; weak D call: TRBD1 (6 bases). The germline CDR1 and CDR2 sequences are SGDLS and YYNGEE. The CDR3 is 16 residues long. The V end lost 0 bases, the J end lost 9 bases, and 19 bases lay between the germline ends.

This rearrangement joins TRBV4-1 to TRBJ1-1; tentative D call: TRBD1 (5 bases). The CDR3 is 15 amino acids. With 4 bases removed from V and 1 base from J, the gap between germline ends came to 13 bases. The germline V gene has CDR1 MGHRA and CDR2 YSYEKL. CDR3 DNA sequence: TGCGCCAGCAGCCGGCCCTTGGACACGAACACTGAAGCTTTCTTT. Its translation is CASSRPLDTNTEAFF.

V and J are TRBV9 and TRBJ2-2; TRBD2 aligns across 8 bases. CDR3 size: 15 residues. CDR1 SGDLS and CDR2 YYNGEE come from the germline V gene. Trimming removed 7 bases from V and 6 bases from J; junction bases left unmatched: 11. The CDR3 DNA sequence: TGTGCCAGCGCCGAGTCGGGGGGGGGCCCCGGGGAGCTGTTTTTT. This gives the protein CASAESGGGPGELFF.

The chain links TRBV4-1 to TRBJ2-7; 10 bases align to TRBD2. With 0 bases clipped from V and 5 bases from J, the junction kept 4 bases outside the gene matches. The germline V gene encodes CDR1 MGHRA and CDR2 YSYEKL. The CDR3 has 15 residues. CDR3: CASSQESGGVNEQYF. Here the CDR3 DNA reads TGCGCCAGCAGCCAAGAGAGCGGGGGGGTGAACGAGCAGTACTTC.

About this clone: This CDR3 is also generated by other DNA sequences in the sample. V gene TRBV5-1 combines with J gene TRBJ2-1; D call uncertain. CDR1 SGHRS and CDR2 YFSETQ come from the germline V gene. Between the trimmed V and J ends, which lost 2 bases and 7 bases, there was a span of 4 bases. This CDR3 has 11 residues. CDR3: CASSLGNEQFF. The CDR3 coding sequence is TGCGCCAGCAGCTTAGGAAATGAGCAGTTCTTC.

This chain joins TRBV21-1 and TRBJ2-2; no DNA check was done on the table's D call, TRBD1. TRBV21-1 is a listed pseudogene. This CDR3 is 18 amino acids long. CDR3 amino acids: CASSTPGQGRLSTGELFF. The CDR3 DNA is TGTGCCAGCAGCACCCCGGGACAGGGGCGGTTGTCCACCGGGGAGCTGTTTTTT.

This chain uses TRBV10-3 with TRBJ1-1; 8 positions match TRBD1. This CDR3 comprises 14 residues. The V gene end was trimmed by 2 bases and the J gene end by 5 bases; junction bases not matched to a gene: 4. The V gene's germline CDR1 is ENHRY and CDR2 SYGVKD. The CDR3 DNA is TGTGCCATCAGTGAGCAGGGGGCGGGTACTGAAGCTTTCTTT. Its protein product is CAISEQGAGTEAFF.

CDR3 sequence reads: CASSNRVGQPQHF. The CDR3 region has the DNA TGTGCCAGCAGTAACAGGGTAGGACAGCCCCAGCATTTT. The chain uses TRBV27 and TRBJ1-5, with D tentatively TRBD1 (6 bases). Trimming removed 5 bases from V and 7 bases from J, with 12 bases in between. Germline V CDR1 and CDR2: MNHEY, SMNVEV (reference sequence). CDR3 size: 13 residues.

The CDR3 here is CASSQEAGEGYEQYF. In DNA, the CDR3 is TGCGCCAGCAGCCAAGAGGCGGGGGAGGGCTACGAGCAGTACTTC. V is TRBV4-1 and J is TRBJ2-7; TRBD2 agrees at 7 bases. This CDR3 is 15 amino acids long. The ends lost 0 bases at V and 3 bases at J; junction bases unmatched: 5. Per germline, CDR1 MGHRA and CDR2 YSYEKL.

The chain links TRBV7-9 to TRBJ1-2; no reliable D call. CDR3 size: 12 residues. The germline V gene has CDR1 SEHNR and CDR2 FQNEAQ (reference sequence). V was pared by 2 bases and J by 3 bases, with 4 bases between. Here the CDR3 DNA reads TGTGCCAGCAGCTTATACGACTATGGCTACACCTTC. It is translated as CASSLYDYGYTF.

The chain has TRBV6-6 and TRBJ2-4; TRBD1 matches at 7 bases. CDR1 is MNHNY, CDR2 SVGAGI, per germline (reference sequence). The V segment lost 5 bases and the J segment 5 bases; nucleotides outside the gene matches: 9. This CDR3 has 15 amino acids. The CDR3 DNA sequence: TGTGCCAGCAGTCACCCGACAGGGTTGGAAAACATTCAGTACTTC. As protein: CASSHPTGLENIQYF.

This rearrangement joins TRBV2 to TRBJ2-7; D unclear. The CDR3 spans 13 residues. Trimming pared 6 bases from V and 2 bases from J, leaving 11 bases between. CDR1 and CDR2 (germline): SNHLY, FYNNEI. The CDR3 loop reads CASSLGSAYEQYF. The CDR3 bases are TGTGCCAGCAGCTTGGGTAGTGCCTACGAGCAGTACTTC.

The chain recombines TRBV7-3 with TRBJ1-1; D might be TRBD1 (5 bases). Germline CDR1 SGHTA, CDR2 FQGTGA. V dropped 2 bases and J dropped 4 bases, with 11 bases sitting between them. The CDR3 totals 14 residues. Written as DNA, the CDR3 is TGTGCCAGCAGCTTAGGGGGAGGGAGCACTGAAGCTTTCTTT. Translated: CASSLGGGSTEAFF.

This clone rates as medium-sized. V and J are TRBV4-2 and TRBJ2-2, with 9 bases matching TRBD2. The germline V gene encodes CDR1 LGHNA and CDR2 YNFKEQ. With 0 bases clipped from V and 6 bases from J, the junction kept 5 bases outside the gene matches. This CDR3 is 16 amino acids long. The CDR3 region has the DNA TGTGCCAGCAGCCAAGACCCAGCGGGGGGCCCCGGGGAGCTGTTTTTT. Protein: CASSQDPAGGPGELFF.

V usage is TRBV11-2 and J usage is TRBJ2-3; D is perhaps TRBD1 or TRBD2 (6 bases each). The germline gives CDR1 SGHAT, CDR2 FQNNGV. The V gene lost 4 bases and the J gene lost 3 bases, with 11 bases spanning the gap. This CDR3 is 14 amino acids long. The CDR3 here is CASSSEGGTDTQYF. The CDR3 DNA reads as TGTGCCAGCAGCTCCGAGGGGGGTACAGATACGCAGTATTTT. The full variable domain, with the rest looked up from reference TRBV11-2 and TRBJ2-3, is EAGVAQSPRYKIIEKRQSVAFWCNPISGHATLYWYQQILGQGPKLLIQFQNNGVVDDSQLPKDRFSAERLKGVDSTLKIQPAKLEDSAVYLCASSSEGGTDTQYFGPGTRLTVL.

The J gene is TRBJ1-2, the V gene TRBV27, with D perhaps TRBD1 (6 bases). Trimming took off 5 bases at V and 4 bases at J, with 23 bases between the two ends. Germline CDR1 and CDR2: MNHEY and SMNVEV (reference sequence). CDR3 length: 17 residues. CDR3 nucleotides: TGTGCCAGCAGTCCCATAACCCGGGACCAGGGGCCCTATGGCTACACCTTC. The encoded protein is CASSPITRDQGPYGYTF.

This chain connects TRBV28 to TRBJ2-3; D not certain. Germline V gene data show CDR1 as MDHEN and CDR2 as SYDVKM. The CDR3 has 12 amino acids. V lost 6 bases, J lost 3 bases, and 7 bases lay in between. The CDR3 is CASSLNTDTQYF. DNA for the CDR3: TGTGCCAGCAGCTTAAATACAGATACGCAGTATTTT.

The chain combines TRBV5-6 with TRBJ1-4; maybe TRBD1 (6 bases). The CDR3 has 14 residues. The germline V and J ends were trimmed by 6 bases and 4 bases, with 13 bases remaining between them. Germline assignment: CDR1 SGHDT and CDR2 YYEEEE. CDR3 sequence reads: CASTYRAFNEKLFF. DNA of the CDR3: TGTGCCAGCACCTACAGGGCTTTTAATGAAAAACTGTTTTTT.

This sequence joins TRBV10-1 and TRBJ2-7; D is tentatively TRBD1 or TRBD2 (5 bases each). CDR1 and CDR2 from the germline V gene are WNHNN and SYGVQD (reference sequence). The CDR3 is 15 amino acids. Trimming took 6 bases from V and 6 from J, leaving 21 bases between them. The CDR3 region has the DNA TGCGCCAGCAGCAACACCGGGACGGGGATTGTCGAGCAGTACTTC. This sequence encodes CASSNTGTGIVEQYF.

The chain couples TRBV28 to TRBJ2-3; 12 positions agree with TRBD1. The CDR3 extends over 20 amino acids. Trimming took 6 bases from V and 2 from J; bases not matched to a gene: 18. Germline-derived CDR1 and CDR2 are MDHEN and SYDVKM. CDR3 in amino acids: CASSLPGRGQGAIDTDTQYF. Here the CDR3 DNA reads TGTGCCAGCAGCCTGCCCGGACGGGGACAGGGGGCGATTGACACAGATACGCAGTATTTT.

This sequence joins TRBV12-1 and TRBJ1-4; TRBD1, the table's D call, was not compared with the DNA. TRBV12-1 is classified as a pseudogene. The CDR3 extends over 14 amino acids. The CDR3 region has the DNA TGTGCCAGCAGTTGGACAGGGGGCCGGGAAAAACTGTTTTTT. Its protein is CASSWTGGREKLFF.

CDR3 in amino acids: CASSPRQGGSEAFF. CDR3 coding DNA: TGTGCCAGCAGCCCTCGACAGGGTGGATCTGAAGCTTTCTTT. V is TRBV7-9 and J is TRBJ1-1, with 7 bases lining up with TRBD1. Germline values: CDR1 SEHNR, CDR2 FQNEAQ (reference sequence). This CDR3 is built from 14 residues. V gave up 5 bases and J gave up 6 bases; unmatched junction bases: 9.

The rearrangement joins TRBV10-2 to TRBJ2-1, with 7 bases identical to TRBD2. Germline-derived CDR1 and CDR2 are WSHSY and SAAADI. With V trimmed by 2 bases and J by 0 bases, 1 base remained unmatched. The CDR3 is 15 amino acids. The CDR3 DNA reads as TGCGCCAGCAGTGAGGGGGGGGGCTCCTACAATGAGCAGTTCTTC. Its translation: CASSEGGGSYNEQFF.

The J gene is TRBJ1-3, the V gene TRBV10-3; no clear D gene. The V end was cut by 6 bases, the J end by 7 bases, with 13 bases between. The CDR3 covers 13 residues. From germline, CDR1 is ENHRY and CDR2 SYGVKD. DNA for the CDR3: TGTGCCATCAGAGTCGAGACTGAGAACACCATATATTTT. Translating gives CAIRVETENTIYF.

V and J are TRBV5-4 and TRBJ2-6; TRBD1 aligns across 8 bases. The germline CDR1 and CDR2 sequences are SGHNT and YYREEE (reference sequence). The CDR3 consists of 19 residues. Trimming took 4 bases from V and 4 from J; bases not matched to a gene: 16. In DNA form, the CDR3 reads TGTGCCAGCAGCATTCGACAGGGGAGGCTACTCTACGGGGCCAACGTCCTGACTTTC. As protein: CASSIRQGRLLYGANVLTF.

CDR3 sequence (DNA): TGTGCCAGCAGCCAGAACATCTACGAGCAGTACTTC. Translation gives CASSQNIYEQYF. The chain carries TRBV7-9 and TRBJ2-7; D not resolved. The V end was cut by 5 bases, the J end by 3 bases, with 8 bases between. Germline V gene sequence: CDR1 SEHNR, CDR2 FQNEAQ (reference sequence). The CDR3 spans 12 residues.